This T cell receptor beta chain appears in the sequencing data of a study of OX40 agonist ivuxolimab in advanced cancers. About the research overall: With a range of about 23 to 85, age averaged about 58 years, and about 80% were male. Checkpoint inhibitors had been given previously to 40% of patients.

V lost 10 bases, J lost 8 bases, and 15 bases lay in between. The CDR3 covers 13 residues. Germline V gene data show CDR1 as MNHEY and CDR2 as SVGAGI. Clones were sequenced by immunoSEQ multiplex PCR, and TCRdb holds only the in-frame ones, with some missing. The sample contains nearly 80,000 clones, around 85% of which appear only once. The clonotype was recovered from an adult with an advanced solid tumor such as melanoma, head and neck, liver or kidney cancer. The V and J genes are TRBV6-5 and TRBJ1-6; no clear D. This material consisted of CD4+ or CD8+ T cells sorted from blood, taken in a trial of the OX40 agonist ivuxolimab. The DNA for the CDR3 is TGTGCCACTACAACGGGGTCCGATTCACCCCTCCACTTT. Protein: CATTTGSDSPLHF.